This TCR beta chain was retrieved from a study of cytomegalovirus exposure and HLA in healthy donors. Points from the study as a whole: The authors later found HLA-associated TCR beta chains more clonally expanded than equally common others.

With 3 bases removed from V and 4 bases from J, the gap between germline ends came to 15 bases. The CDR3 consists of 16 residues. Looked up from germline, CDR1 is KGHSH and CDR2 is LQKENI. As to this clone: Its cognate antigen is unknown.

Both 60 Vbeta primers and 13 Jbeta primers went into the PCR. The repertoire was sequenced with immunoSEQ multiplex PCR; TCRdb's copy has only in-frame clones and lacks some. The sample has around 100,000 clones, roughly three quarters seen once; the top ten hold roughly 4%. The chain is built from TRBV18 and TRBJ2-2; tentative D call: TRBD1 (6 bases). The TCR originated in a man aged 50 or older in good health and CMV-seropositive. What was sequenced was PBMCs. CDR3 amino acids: CASSPLTGSSTGELFF. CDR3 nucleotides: TGTGCCAGCTCACCGTTAACAGGGTCAAGCACCGGGGAGCTGTTTTTT.